What follows describes a single T cell receptor (beta chain). Generated by immunoSEQ multiplex PCR, the TCRdb table keeps only in-frame clones and is missing some. The sample yields 200,000 to 250,000 clones, 88% seen once. The record originates from a study of blood T cell repertoires in COVID-19. Overall study: In each case, the material was cDNA or gDNA derived from T cells, B-cell-depleted T cells, or PBMCs.

The CDR3 spans 15 residues. Germline assignment: CDR1 SGHNT and CDR2 YYREEE (reference sequence). V was clipped by 4 bases and J by 1 base, with 12 bases between them. The specimen sequenced was PBMCs or T cells enriched from blood (not recorded which). The chain couples TRBV5-4 to TRBJ2-4; D is perhaps TRBD1 (5 bases). The receptor was isolated from a woman in her 30s who had been exposed to COVID-19. In DNA form, the CDR3 reads TGTGCCAGCAGCCAGGGATCCGGGGCCAAAAACATTCAGTACTTC. Its translation is CASSQGSGAKNIQYF. The entire variable domain, with the rest obtained from reference TRBV5-4 and TRBJ2-4, is as follows: ETGVTQSPTHLIKTRGQQVTLRCSSQSGHNTVSWYQQALGQGPQFIFQYYREEENGRGNFPPRFSGLQFPNYSSELNVNALELDDSALYLCASSQGSGAKNIQYFGAGTRLSVL.